This T cell receptor beta chain was captured in a study of tumour-infiltrating T cells in Burkitt lymphoma. This clone was counted a few times. Its antigen is still unknown. Findings of the study overall: Several public clonotypes recurred in numerous Burkitt lymphoma patients.

TCRdb's copy holds only in-frame clones and misses some; the assay was immunoSEQ multiplex PCR. This table holds 2,600 or so clones, around 24% found once. V was clipped by 2 bases and J by 7 bases, with 16 bases between them. CDR1 SGDLS and CDR2 YYNGEE come from the germline V gene. This CDR3 has 14 amino acids. The rearrangement uses TRBV9 and TRBJ2-7; TRBD2 might be the D (5 bases). This receptor was identified in a human donor with relapsed Burkitt lymphoma. Some clones in this sample may be carry-over from other donors' samples. The specimen sequenced was tumor tissue from a relapse. The CDR3 DNA is TGTGCCAGCAGCGTCGGCGGGCCCAGTGGGGAGCAGTACTTC. Residues: CASSVGGPSGEQYF.